This T cell receptor beta chain is drawn from a study of identical twins. Broader study findings: Cord blood's abundant beta clonotypes had fewer insertions, unlike memory repertoires.

Germline CDR1 is SEHNR and CDR2 is FQNEAQ (reference sequence). This CDR3 is 14 amino acids long. Deletions cut 1 base from V and 4 bases from J, with 11 bases between. A few counts support this clonotype. Its antigen is unidentified. TCRdb itself ran the 5' RACE reads through MiXCR, one entry per CDR3 protein. The table has roughly 770,000 distinct CDR3 sequences, 18% seen once; the top ten hold under 15%. The sample was also reused in another study, on T cells expressing NK-cell markers. Per that paper: Sorted CD3+CD56+NKG2C+, CD3+CD56+NKG2C- and CD3+CD56-NKG2C+ T-cell subsets were beta-chain profiled. The CD3+CD56-NKG2C+ fraction of a handful of donors was likewise dominated by these clonotypes.

Material: PBMCs. This chain links TRBV7-9 with TRBJ2-7; D is ambiguous. The TCR was taken from a woman aged 18-29 years in good health. In nucleotides, the CDR3 is TGTGCCAGCAGCTTAGATCCGGGTGCTTACGAGCAGTACTTC. Translated, it gives CASSLDPGAYEQYF.